A selection of T cell receptor beta chains follows, all from one sample in a study of regulatory T cells in long-lasting Graves disease. TCRdb re-analysed the multiplex PCR reads in MiXCR, keeping a single row per CDR3 protein. The sample has some 460,000 distinct CDR3 sequences; roughly 17% are singletons. The data also belong to a second study, concerning T cells in Graves' hyperthyroidism and ophthalmopathy.

The specimen comprised peripheral blood mononuclear cells (PBMCs), sampled at new diagnosis, from a patient treated with antithyroid drugs. The receptors stem from a man aged 35-49 years with Graves disease. The CDR3 runs from the conserved cysteine through the conserved F or W. D genes are given only for firm matches. Only some rows state a clone size, as once, few, many or a class for expanded clones.

d_call: TRBD1; v_call: TRBV24-1; j_call: TRBJ1-5; clone_size: .; cdr3_aa: CATSAADRALAPQHF; cdr3_nt: TGTGCCACCAGTGCCGCGGACAGGGCACTTGCGCCCCAGCATTTT
d_call: TRBD2; v_call: TRBV12-3/TRBV12-4; j_call: TRBJ2-1; clone_size: many; cdr3_aa: CASGLSGRGDEQFF; cdr3_nt: TGTGCCAGCGGACTTAGCGGGAGGGGAGATGAGCAGTTCTTC
d_call: .; v_call: TRBV20-1; j_call: TRBJ2-5; clone_size: many; cdr3_aa: CSAHRTVQETQYF; cdr3_nt: TGCAGTGCTCATCGGACAGTTCAAGAGACCCAGTACTTC
d_call: TRBD1; v_call: TRBV7-8; j_call: TRBJ2-3; clone_size: many; cdr3_aa: CASSWDRDTDTQYF; cdr3_nt: TGTGCCAGCAGCTGGGACAGGGACACAGATACGCAGTATTTT
d_call: TRBD2; v_call: TRBV5-1; j_call: TRBJ2-2; clone_size: many; cdr3_aa: CASSNHLGTSGSGELFF; cdr3_nt: TGCGCCAGCAGCAACCACCTCGGGACTAGCGGGTCCGGGGAGCTGTTTTTT
d_call: TRBD1; v_call: TRBV28; j_call: TRBJ2-7; clone_size: many; cdr3_aa: CASSSLDRASEQYF; cdr3_nt: TGTGCCAGCAGTTCCCTGGACAGGGCCAGCGAGCAGTACTTC
d_call: .; v_call: TRBV20-1; j_call: TRBJ1-1; clone_size: many; cdr3_aa: CSASFVTEAFF; cdr3_nt: TGCAGTGCTAGTTTCGTCACTGAAGCTTTCTTT
d_call: .; v_call: TRBV30; j_call: TRBJ1-1; clone_size: many; cdr3_aa: CAWSVVINTEAFF; cdr3_nt: TGTGCCTGGAGTGTGGTGATCAACACTGAAGCTTTCTTT
d_call: TRBD2; v_call: TRBV6-5; j_call: TRBJ2-2; clone_size: many; cdr3_aa: CASSYDRGLAVGELFF; cdr3_nt: TGTGCCAGCAGTTACGACAGGGGACTAGCGGTCGGGGAGCTGTTTTTT
d_call: .; v_call: TRBV28; j_call: TRBJ2-3; clone_size: many; cdr3_aa: CASNSFLTDTQYF; cdr3_nt: TGTGCCAGCAATTCGTTCCTCACAGATACGCAGTATTTT
d_call: TRBD2; v_call: TRBV28; j_call: TRBJ2-7; clone_size: .; cdr3_aa: CASRSGTSGASEQYF; cdr3_nt: TGTGCCAGCAGGTCCGGGACTAGCGGGGCAAGCGAGCAGTACTTC
d_call: .; v_call: TRBV12-3/TRBV12-4; j_call: TRBJ1-6; clone_size: many; cdr3_aa: CASQRGNDSPLHF; cdr3_nt: TGTGCCAGTCAGAGGGGCAACGATTCACCCCTCCACTTT
d_call: TRBD2; v_call: TRBV2; j_call: TRBJ2-2; clone_size: few; cdr3_aa: CASSPGLAWTGELFF; cdr3_nt: TGTGCCAGCAGCCCGGGACTAGCTTGGACCGGGGAGCTGTTTTTT
d_call: .; v_call: TRBV12-3/TRBV12-4; j_call: TRBJ2-1; clone_size: many; cdr3_aa: CASSLEEWNEQFF; cdr3_nt: TGTGCCAGCAGTTTAGAAGAGTGGAATGAGCAGTTCTTC
d_call: .; v_call: TRBV7-9; j_call: TRBJ2-7; clone_size: many; cdr3_aa: CASSFRGPYEQYF; cdr3_nt: TGTGCCAGCAGCTTCAGAGGGCCCTACGAGCAGTACTTC
d_call: .; v_call: TRBV11-2; j_call: TRBJ2-7; clone_size: many; cdr3_aa: CASSLDSSFYEQYF; cdr3_nt: TGTGCCAGCAGCTTAGACAGCTCTTTCTACGAGCAGTACTTC
d_call: .; v_call: TRBV7-6; j_call: TRBJ2-3; clone_size: many; cdr3_aa: CASSQAGKSTDTQYF; cdr3_nt: TGTGCCAGCAGTCAGGCTGGAAAGAGCACAGATACGCAGTATTTT
d_call: TRBD2; v_call: TRBV18; j_call: TRBJ2-1; clone_size: .; cdr3_aa: CASSRYPPGVAGVSYNEQFF; cdr3_nt: TGTGCCAGCTCACGGTATCCTCCCGGGGTAGCGGGAGTCTCCTACAATGAGCAGTTCTTC
d_call: .; v_call: TRBV2; j_call: TRBJ1-6; clone_size: .; cdr3_aa: CASREHRDSLPPLHF; cdr3_nt: TGTGCCAGCAGAGAGCACCGGGACTCACTTCCACCCCTCCACTTT
d_call: .; v_call: TRBV7-3; j_call: TRBJ2-2; clone_size: many; cdr3_aa: CASSDRRGELFF; cdr3_nt: TGTGCCAGCAGCGACAGGCGCGGGGAGCTGTTTTTT
d_call: .; v_call: TRBV7-3; j_call: TRBJ1-1; clone_size: few; cdr3_aa: CASSLTGTNTEAFF; cdr3_nt: TGTGCCAGCAGCTTAACAGGTACCAACACTGAAGCTTTCTTT
d_call: .; v_call: TRBV20-1; j_call: TRBJ2-7; clone_size: many; cdr3_aa: CSATHVGENYEQYF; cdr3_nt: TGCAGTGCCACCCATGTCGGAGAAAACTACGAGCAGTACTTC
d_call: TRBD2; v_call: TRBV28; j_call: TRBJ2-7; clone_size: few; cdr3_aa: CASSSHSGGGGYEQYF; cdr3_nt: TGTGCCAGCAGTTCCCATAGCGGGGGGGGGGGCTACGAGCAGTACTTC
d_call: .; v_call: TRBV3-1; j_call: TRBJ2-3; clone_size: many; cdr3_aa: CASSQDLFLNTDTQYF; cdr3_nt: TGTGCCAGCAGCCAAGATCTTTTTCTAAACACAGATACGCAGTATTTT
d_call: .; v_call: TRBV7-2; j_call: TRBJ2-1; clone_size: .; cdr3_aa: CASSPSAAGALRGEQFF; cdr3_nt: TGTGCCAGCAGCCCTTCGGCGGCCGGGGCATTGCGTGGTGAGCAGTTCTTC
d_call: .; v_call: TRBV7-9; j_call: TRBJ2-7; clone_size: .; cdr3_aa: CASSFPSLSYEQYF; cdr3_nt: TGTGCCAGCAGCTTCCCCAGCTTGAGCTACGAGCAGTACTTC
d_call: .; v_call: TRBV12-3/TRBV12-4; j_call: TRBJ2-2; clone_size: many; cdr3_aa: CASNFLNTGELFF; cdr3_nt: TGTGCCAGCAATTTCCTGAACACCGGGGAGCTGTTTTTT
d_call: TRBD1; v_call: TRBV7-2; j_call: TRBJ1-4; clone_size: few; cdr3_aa: CASSLRGTGGEKLFF; cdr3_nt: TGTGCCAGCAGCCTTCGTGGGACAGGGGGGGAAAAACTGTTTTTT
d_call: TRBD2; v_call: TRBV28; j_call: TRBJ2-7; clone_size: many; cdr3_aa: CASSSLEGGPYEQYF; cdr3_nt: TGTGCCAGCAGTTCCTTAGAGGGAGGGCCCTACGAGCAGTACTTC
d_call: .; v_call: TRBV27; j_call: TRBJ2-7; clone_size: .; cdr3_aa: CASSGLYYEQYF; cdr3_nt: TGTGCCAGCAGTGGACTGTACTACGAGCAGTACTTC
d_call: TRBD1; v_call: TRBV7-8; j_call: TRBJ2-1; clone_size: few; cdr3_aa: CASSLAGSGTGGYNEQFF; cdr3_nt: TGTGCCAGCAGCTTAGCGGGTTCCGGGACAGGCGGATACAATGAGCAGTTCTTC
d_call: TRBD1; v_call: TRBV4-1; j_call: TRBJ1-4; clone_size: .; cdr3_aa: CASSPTRDSNEKLFF; cdr3_nt: TGCGCCAGCAGCCCTACCCGGGACAGTAATGAAAAACTGTTTTTT
d_call: .; v_call: TRBV30; j_call: TRBJ2-5; clone_size: many; cdr3_aa: CAWCTRDSTKRETQYF; cdr3_nt: TGTGCCTGGTGTACAAGGGATTCCACAAAACGGGAGACCCAGTACTTC
d_call: TRBD2; v_call: TRBV11-2; j_call: TRBJ2-3; clone_size: .; cdr3_aa: CASSLKPTSGYTDTQYF; cdr3_nt: TGCGCCAGCAGCCTAAAACCGACTAGCGGATACACAGATACGCAGTATTTT
d_call: .; v_call: TRBV28; j_call: TRBJ1-6; clone_size: .; cdr3_aa: CASSSRTSYNSPLHF; cdr3_nt: TGTGCCAGCAGTTCCCGGACGTCCTATAATTCACCCCTCCACTTT
d_call: TRBD2; v_call: TRBV5-1; j_call: TRBJ2-3; clone_size: many; cdr3_aa: CASSLPVTSGGDTQYF; cdr3_nt: TGCGCCAGCAGCTTGCCCGTAACTAGCGGGGGAGATACGCAGTATTTT
d_call: .; v_call: TRBV19; j_call: TRBJ2-4; clone_size: .; cdr3_aa: CASTIRPQNIQYF; cdr3_nt: TGTGCCAGTACTATAAGACCCCAAAACATTCAGTACTTC
d_call: TRBD2; v_call: TRBV5-1; j_call: TRBJ2-3; clone_size: many; cdr3_aa: CASGSGRGADTQYF; cdr3_nt: TGCGCCAGCGGTAGCGGGAGGGGTGCAGATACGCAGTATTTT
d_call: .; v_call: TRBV12-3/TRBV12-4; j_call: TRBJ2-2; clone_size: many; cdr3_aa: CASSLVVGELFF; cdr3_nt: TGTGCCAGCAGTTTAGTTGTCGGGGAGCTGTTTTTT
d_call: TRBD1; v_call: TRBV20-1; j_call: TRBJ2-7; clone_size: .; cdr3_aa: CSARRGAGGNEQYF; cdr3_nt: TGCAGTGCTAGGAGGGGGGCAGGGGGCAACGAGCAGTACTTC
d_call: TRBD1; v_call: TRBV5-1; j_call: TRBJ2-7; clone_size: many; cdr3_aa: CASSPWGQAYEQYF; cdr3_nt: TGCGCCAGCAGCCCCTGGGGACAGGCCTACGAGCAGTACTTC
d_call: TRBD2; v_call: TRBV2; j_call: TRBJ2-5; clone_size: many; cdr3_aa: CASSEGLAGDLETQYF; cdr3_nt: TGTGCCAGCAGTGAGGGACTAGCGGGAGACCTAGAGACCCAGTACTTC
d_call: .; v_call: TRBV6-1; j_call: TRBJ1-1; clone_size: many; cdr3_aa: CASVTPKDQNTEAFF; cdr3_nt: TGTGCCAGTGTTACCCCAAAGGATCAGAACACTGAAGCTTTCTTT
d_call: TRBD2; v_call: TRBV6-1; j_call: TRBJ2-3; clone_size: .; cdr3_aa: CASSIAGVTDTQYF; cdr3_nt: TGTGCCAGCAGTATAGCGGGGGTCACAGATACGCAGTATTTT
d_call: .; v_call: TRBV6-2/TRBV6-3; j_call: TRBJ1-1; clone_size: few; cdr3_aa: CASRGGGTEAFF; cdr3_nt: TGTGCCAGCAGAGGCGGAGGGACTGAAGCTTTCTTT
d_call: .; v_call: TRBV7-9; j_call: TRBJ2-5; clone_size: many; cdr3_aa: CASSRDTNQETQYF; cdr3_nt: TGTGCCAGCAGCCGGGACACCAACCAAGAGACCCAGTACTTC
d_call: TRBD1; v_call: TRBV11-2; j_call: TRBJ1-6; clone_size: few; cdr3_aa: CASSSDRENSPLHF; cdr3_nt: TGTGCCAGCAGCTCGGACAGGGAGAATTCACCCCTCCACTTT